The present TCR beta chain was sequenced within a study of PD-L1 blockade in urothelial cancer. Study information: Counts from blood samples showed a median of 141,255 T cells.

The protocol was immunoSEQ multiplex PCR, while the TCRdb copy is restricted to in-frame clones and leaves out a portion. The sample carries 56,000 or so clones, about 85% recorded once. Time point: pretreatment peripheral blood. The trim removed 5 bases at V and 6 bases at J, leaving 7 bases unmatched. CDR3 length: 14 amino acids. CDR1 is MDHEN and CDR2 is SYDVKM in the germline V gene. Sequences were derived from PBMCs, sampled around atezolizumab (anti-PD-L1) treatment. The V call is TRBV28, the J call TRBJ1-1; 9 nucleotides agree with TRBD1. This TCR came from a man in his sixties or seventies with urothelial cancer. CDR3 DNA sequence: TGTGCCAGCAGTCACTCGACAGGGGGAGCTGAAGCTTTCTTT. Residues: CASSHSTGGAEAFF. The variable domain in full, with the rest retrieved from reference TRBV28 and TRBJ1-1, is DVKVTQSSRYLVKRTGEKVFLECVQDMDHENMFWYRQDPGLGLRLIYFSYDVKMKEKGDIPEGYSVSREKKERFSLILESASTNQTSMYLCASSHSTGGAEAFFGQGTRLTVV.